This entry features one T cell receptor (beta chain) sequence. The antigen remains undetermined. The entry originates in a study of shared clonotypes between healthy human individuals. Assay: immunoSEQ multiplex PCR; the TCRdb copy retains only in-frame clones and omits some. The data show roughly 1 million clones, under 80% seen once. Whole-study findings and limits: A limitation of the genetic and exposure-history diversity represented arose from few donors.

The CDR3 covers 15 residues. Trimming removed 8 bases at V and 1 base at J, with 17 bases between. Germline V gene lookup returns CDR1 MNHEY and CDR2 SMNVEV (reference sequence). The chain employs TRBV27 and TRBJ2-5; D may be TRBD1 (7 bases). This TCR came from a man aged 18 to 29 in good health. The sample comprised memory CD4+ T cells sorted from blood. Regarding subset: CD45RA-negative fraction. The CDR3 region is CASGSWGDSQETQYF. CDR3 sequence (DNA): TGTGCCAGCGGGAGTTGGGGGGACAGCCAAGAGACCCAGTACTTC.